Listed below are T cell receptor beta chains from one sample, sequenced in a study of blood T cell repertoires in COVID-19. Profiled with immunoSEQ multiplex PCR; TCRdb holds only in-frame clones, not every one. The sample consists of a few hundred thousand clones, around nine tenths of them appearing once. Specimen: PBMCs or T cells enriched from blood (not recorded which). These receptor sequences come from a woman aged 45-65 years who had been exposed to COVID-19. Each CDR3 is given with its conserved first and last residue.

cdr3_aa j_call v_call
CASSPRLNTDTQYF TRBJ2-3 TRBV5-4
CASSPQTGAYGYTF TRBJ1-2 TRBV4-1
CAISVAQGTPEEQYF TRBJ2-7 TRBV10-3
CASSFGSNNSPLHF TRBJ1-6 TRBV6-5
CASSQDWSSTDTQYF TRBJ2-3 TRBV14
CASGDRGGNQPQHF TRBJ1-5 TRBV27
CASSLASDRGDGYTF TRBJ1-2 TRBV5-1
CARGRGETQYF TRBJ2-5 TRBV27
CASSPGTGVSSPLHF TRBJ1-6 TRBV7-2
CASSLTAPGEQYF TRBJ2-7 TRBV12-3/TRBV12-4
CASSFGYDIQYF TRBJ2-4 TRBV28
CASSKGQGKDTQYF TRBJ2-3 TRBV27
CASSLVASHTEAFF TRBJ1-1 TRBV5-1
CAWSVIRGLGETQYF TRBJ2-5 TRBV30
CASSPRGFTNEKLFF TRBJ1-4 TRBV27
CASSLGQGDEQYF TRBJ2-7 TRBV5-1
CASSSTTGQLVLTDTQYF TRBJ2-3 TRBV7-9
CASSPNRLAGGPDTQYF TRBJ2-3 TRBV7-2
CASSSGTGVYEQYF TRBJ2-7 TRBV11-3
CASSPDREGRGYTF TRBJ1-2 TRBV18
CASSYAGLGPTYEQYF TRBJ2-7 TRBV6-5
CASSQRTGRRTEAFF TRBJ1-1 TRBV7-2
CASIPAGTGNEQFF TRBJ2-1 TRBV6-5
CSVADMGYEQYF TRBJ2-7 TRBV29-1
CAWSRGSSGYTF TRBJ1-2 TRBV30
CASSSPGTGIEDEQFF TRBJ2-1 TRBV7-9
CASTTVSYNSPLHF TRBJ1-6 TRBV19
CASSQEGQGRELFF TRBJ2-2 TRBV4-1
CASSPVRGPSYQPQHF TRBJ1-5 TRBV18
CASSQRGLAGVTDTQYF TRBJ2-3 TRBV3-1/TRBV3-2
CASSQRDRGASGTQYF TRBJ2-5 TRBV14